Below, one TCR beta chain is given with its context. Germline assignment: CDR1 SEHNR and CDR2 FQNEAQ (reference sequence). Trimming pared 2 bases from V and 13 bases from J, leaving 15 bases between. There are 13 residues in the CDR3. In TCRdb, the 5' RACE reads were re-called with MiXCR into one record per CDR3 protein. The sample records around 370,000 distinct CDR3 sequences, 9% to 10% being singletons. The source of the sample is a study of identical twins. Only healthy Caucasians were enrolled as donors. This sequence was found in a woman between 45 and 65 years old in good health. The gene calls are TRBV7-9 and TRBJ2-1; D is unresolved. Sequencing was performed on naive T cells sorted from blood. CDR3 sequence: CASSLFGVRYQFF. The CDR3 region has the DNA TGTGCCAGCAGCTTATTTGGAGTCCGGTATCAGTTCTTC.